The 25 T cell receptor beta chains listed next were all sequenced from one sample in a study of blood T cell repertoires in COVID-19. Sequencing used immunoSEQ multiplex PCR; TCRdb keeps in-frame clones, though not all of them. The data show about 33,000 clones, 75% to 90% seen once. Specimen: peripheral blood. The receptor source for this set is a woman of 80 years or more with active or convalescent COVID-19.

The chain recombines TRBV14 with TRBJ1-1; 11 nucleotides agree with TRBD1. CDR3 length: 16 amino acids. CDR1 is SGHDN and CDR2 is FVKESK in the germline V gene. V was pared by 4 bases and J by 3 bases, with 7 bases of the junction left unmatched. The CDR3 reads CASSLRTGGADTEAFF. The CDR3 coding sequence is TGTGCCAGCAGCCTTCGGACAGGGGGCGCGGACACTGAAGCTTTCTTT.

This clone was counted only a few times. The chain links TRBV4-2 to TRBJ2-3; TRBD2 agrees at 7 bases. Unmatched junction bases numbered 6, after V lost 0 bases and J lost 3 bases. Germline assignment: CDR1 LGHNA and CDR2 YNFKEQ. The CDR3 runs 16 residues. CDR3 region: CASSQEVAGGTDTQYF. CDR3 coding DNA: TGTGCCAGCAGCCAAGAGGTAGCGGGCGGGACAGATACGCAGTATTTT.

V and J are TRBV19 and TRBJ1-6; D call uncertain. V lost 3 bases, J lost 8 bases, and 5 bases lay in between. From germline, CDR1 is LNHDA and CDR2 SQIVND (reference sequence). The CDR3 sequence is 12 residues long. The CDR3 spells CASSIADSPLHF. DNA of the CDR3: TGTGCCAGTAGTATCGCAGATTCACCCCTCCACTTT.

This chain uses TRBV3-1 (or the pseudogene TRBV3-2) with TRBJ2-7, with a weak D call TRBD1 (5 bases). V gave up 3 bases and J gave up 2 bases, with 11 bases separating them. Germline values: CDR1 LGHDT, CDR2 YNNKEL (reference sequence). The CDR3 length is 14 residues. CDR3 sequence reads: CASSQIGQTYEQYF. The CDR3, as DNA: TGTGCCAGCAGCCAGATCGGACAAACCTACGAGCAGTACTTC.

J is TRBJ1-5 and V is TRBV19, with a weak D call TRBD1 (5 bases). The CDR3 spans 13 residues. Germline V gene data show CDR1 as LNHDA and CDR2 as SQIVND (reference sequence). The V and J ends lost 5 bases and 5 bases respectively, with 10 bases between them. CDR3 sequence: CASSWGRDQPQHF. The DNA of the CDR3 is TGTGCCAGTAGTTGGGGGAGGGATCAGCCCCAGCATTTT.

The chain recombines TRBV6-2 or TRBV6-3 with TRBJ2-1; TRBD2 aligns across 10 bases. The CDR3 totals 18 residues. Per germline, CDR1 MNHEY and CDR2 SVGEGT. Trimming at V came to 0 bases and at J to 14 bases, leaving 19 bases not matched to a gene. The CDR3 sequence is CASSYSAESGGAVSIEFF. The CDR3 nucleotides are TGTGCCAGCAGTTACTCCGCGGAGAGCGGGGGGGCCGTATCGATAGAGTTCTTC.

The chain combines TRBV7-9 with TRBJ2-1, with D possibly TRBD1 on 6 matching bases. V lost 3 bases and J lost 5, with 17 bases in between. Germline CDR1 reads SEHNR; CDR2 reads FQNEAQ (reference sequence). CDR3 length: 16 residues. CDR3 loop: CASSLKGVSPDNEQFF. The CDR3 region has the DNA TGTGCCAGCAGCTTGAAGGGGGTCTCTCCCGACAATGAGCAGTTCTTC.

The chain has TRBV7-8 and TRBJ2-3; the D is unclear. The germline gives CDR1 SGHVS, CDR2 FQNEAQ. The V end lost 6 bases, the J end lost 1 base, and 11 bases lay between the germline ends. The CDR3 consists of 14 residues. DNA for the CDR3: TGTGCCAGCAGGCCTCGGAGCGGCACAGATACGCAGTATTTT. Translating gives CASRPRSGTDTQYF.

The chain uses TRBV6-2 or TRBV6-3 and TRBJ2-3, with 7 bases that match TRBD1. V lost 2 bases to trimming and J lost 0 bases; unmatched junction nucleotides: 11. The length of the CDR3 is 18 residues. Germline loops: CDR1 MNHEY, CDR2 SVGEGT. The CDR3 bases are TGTGCCAGCAGTTACCTAGCTGGACAGGCCCGAAGCACAGATACGCAGTATTTT. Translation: CASSYLAGQARSTDTQYF.

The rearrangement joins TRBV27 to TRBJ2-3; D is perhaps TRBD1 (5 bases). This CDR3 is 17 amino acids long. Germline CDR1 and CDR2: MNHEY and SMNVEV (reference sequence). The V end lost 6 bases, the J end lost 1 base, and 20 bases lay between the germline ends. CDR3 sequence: CASSLQPGIGGTDTQYF. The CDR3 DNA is TGTGCCAGCAGCCTTCAACCAGGGATTGGAGGCACAGATACGCAGTATTTT.

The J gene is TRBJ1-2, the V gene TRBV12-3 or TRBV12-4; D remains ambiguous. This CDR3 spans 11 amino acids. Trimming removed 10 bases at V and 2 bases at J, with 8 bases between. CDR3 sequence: CATTRNYGYTF. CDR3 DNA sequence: TGTGCCACCACGAGGAACTATGGCTACACCTTC.

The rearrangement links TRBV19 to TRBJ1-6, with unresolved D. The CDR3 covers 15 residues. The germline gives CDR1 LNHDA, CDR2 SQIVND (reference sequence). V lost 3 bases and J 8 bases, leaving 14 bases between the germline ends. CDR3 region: CASSIIPGRDSPLHF. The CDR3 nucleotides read TGTGCCAGTAGTATTATTCCGGGGAGGGATTCACCCCTCCACTTT.

Here the CDR3 reads CASSLRVGLEAFF. The CDR3 DNA is TGTGCCAGCAGCCTAAGGGTGGGGCTCGAAGCTTTCTTT. This rearrangement joins TRBV7-2 to TRBJ1-1, with D tentatively TRBD1 (5 bases). CDR3 size: 13 residues. Germline CDR1 SGHTA, CDR2 FQGNSA. Trimming stripped 5 bases from V and 8 bases from J, with 15 bases between.

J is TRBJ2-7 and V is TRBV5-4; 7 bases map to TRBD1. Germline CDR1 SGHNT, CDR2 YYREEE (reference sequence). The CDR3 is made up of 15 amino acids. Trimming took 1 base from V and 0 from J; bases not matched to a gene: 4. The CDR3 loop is CASSLSGQSSYEQYF. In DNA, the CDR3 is TGTGCCAGCAGCTTGTCGGGACAGTCCTCCTACGAGCAGTACTTC.

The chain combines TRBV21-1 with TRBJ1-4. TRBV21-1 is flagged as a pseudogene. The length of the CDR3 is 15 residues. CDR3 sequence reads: CASSKGEKTNEKLFF. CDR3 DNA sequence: TGTGCCAGCAGCAAAGGAGAGAAGACTAATGAAAAACTGTTTTTT.

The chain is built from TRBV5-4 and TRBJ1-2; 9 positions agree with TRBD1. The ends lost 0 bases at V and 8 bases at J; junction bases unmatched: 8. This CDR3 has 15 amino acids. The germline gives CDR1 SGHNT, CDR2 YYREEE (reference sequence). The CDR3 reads CASSLALGQGFGYTF. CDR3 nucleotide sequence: TGTGCCAGCAGCTTGGCCTTGGGACAGGGCTTCGGCTACACCTTC.

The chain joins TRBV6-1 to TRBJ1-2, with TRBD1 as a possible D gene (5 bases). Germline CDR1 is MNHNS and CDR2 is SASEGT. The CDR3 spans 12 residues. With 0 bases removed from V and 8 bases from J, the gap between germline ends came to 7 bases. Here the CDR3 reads CASSEAQGGYTF. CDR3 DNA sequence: TGTGCCAGCAGTGAAGCGCAGGGAGGCTACACCTTC.

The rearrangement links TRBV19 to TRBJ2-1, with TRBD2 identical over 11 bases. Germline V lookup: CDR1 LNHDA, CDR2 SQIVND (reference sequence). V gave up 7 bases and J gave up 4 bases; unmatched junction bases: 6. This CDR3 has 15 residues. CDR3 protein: CASTPGTSGYNEQFF. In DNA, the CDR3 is TGTGCCAGTACCCCCGGGACTAGCGGTTACAATGAGCAGTTCTTC.

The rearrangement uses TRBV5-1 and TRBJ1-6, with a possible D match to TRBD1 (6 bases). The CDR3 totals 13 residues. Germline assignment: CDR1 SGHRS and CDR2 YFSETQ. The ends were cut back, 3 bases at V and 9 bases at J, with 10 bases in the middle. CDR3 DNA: TGCGCCAGCAGCTCCGAGGACAGTTCACCCCTCCACTTT. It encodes CASSSEDSSPLHF.

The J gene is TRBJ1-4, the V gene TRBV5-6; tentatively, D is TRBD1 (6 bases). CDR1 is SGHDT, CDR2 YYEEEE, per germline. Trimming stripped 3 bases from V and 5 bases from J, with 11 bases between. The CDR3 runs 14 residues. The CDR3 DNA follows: TGTGCCAGCAGCTCCAGGGGAGTGAATGAAAAACTGTTTTTT. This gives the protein CASSSRGVNEKLFF. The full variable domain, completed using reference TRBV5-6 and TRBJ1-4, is DAGVTQSPTHLIKTRGQQVTLRCSPKSGHDTVSWYQQALGQGPQFIFQYYEEEERQRGNFPDRFSGHQFPNYSSELNVNALLLGDSALYLCASSSRGVNEKLFFGSGTQLSVL.

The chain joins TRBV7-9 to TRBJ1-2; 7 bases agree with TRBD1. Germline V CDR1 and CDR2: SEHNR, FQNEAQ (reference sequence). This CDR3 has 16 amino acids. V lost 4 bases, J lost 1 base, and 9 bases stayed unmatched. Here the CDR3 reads CASSSLTGVDNYGYTF. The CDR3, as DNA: TGTGCCAGCAGCTCCCTCACAGGGGTCGATAACTATGGCTACACCTTC.

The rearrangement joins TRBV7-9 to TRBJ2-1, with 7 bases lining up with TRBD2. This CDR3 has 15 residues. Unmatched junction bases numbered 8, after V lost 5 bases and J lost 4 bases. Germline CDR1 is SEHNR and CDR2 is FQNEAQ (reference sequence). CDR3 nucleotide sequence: TGTGCCAGCAGCCCAAAAGTCGGGGGGTACAATGAGCAGTTCTTC. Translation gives CASSPKVGGYNEQFF.

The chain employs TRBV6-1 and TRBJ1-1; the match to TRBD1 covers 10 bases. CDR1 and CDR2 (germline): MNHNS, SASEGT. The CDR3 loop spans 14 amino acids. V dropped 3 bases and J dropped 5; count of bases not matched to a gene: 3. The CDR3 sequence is CASSEGQGLTEAFF. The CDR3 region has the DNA TGTGCCAGCAGTGAGGGACAGGGGCTGACTGAAGCTTTCTTT.

The CDR3 sequence: CASSLDGGIPGEQYF. The CDR3 DNA follows: TGCGCCAGCAGCTTGGATGGAGGGATACCCGGCGAGCAGTACTTC. The chain carries TRBV5-1 and TRBJ2-7, with a tentative D call TRBD2 (6 bases). Trimming cost V 0 bases and J 6 bases, with 16 bases left between them. CDR1 and CDR2 from the germline V gene are SGHRS and YFSETQ. The CDR3 extends over 15 amino acids.

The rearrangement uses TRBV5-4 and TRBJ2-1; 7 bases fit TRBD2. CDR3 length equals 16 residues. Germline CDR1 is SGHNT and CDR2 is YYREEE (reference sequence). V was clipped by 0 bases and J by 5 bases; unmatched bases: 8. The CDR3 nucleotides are TGTGCCAGCAGCTTGGGTCGGGGGGAACCCGACAATGAGCAGTTCTTC. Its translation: CASSLGRGEPDNEQFF.